This T cell receptor beta chain appears in the sequencing data of a study of blood T cell repertoires in COVID-19. The wider study: From the United States, Italy and Spain came samples of acute and convalescent COVID-19. The analysed material was cDNA or gDNA that came from T cells, B-cell-depleted T cells, or PBMCs.

The CDR3 has 13 amino acids. Germline assignment: CDR1 SGHRS and CDR2 YFSETQ. The V end was cut by 3 bases, the J end by 6 bases, with 13 bases between. In the study's own analysis: Estimated nucleated cell counts came from reference gene primer amplification. TCRdb's table, derived via immunoSEQ multiplex PCR, lists solely in-frame clones and lacks some. Clonal size and the V and J genes are those of that table, whereas D and trimming came from the DNA. Seen here are around 130,000 clones, approximately 85% observed once, and the top ten hold more than 10%. The receptor's source is a human donor in a cohort sampled during active COVID-19. The sequenced sample was peripheral blood. The chain carries TRBV5-1 and TRBJ2-7, with a tentative D call TRBD2 (6 bases). For the CDR3, the DNA is TGCGCCAGCAGCTCCGGGCCAGCGGGCGAGCAGTACTTC. This sequence encodes CASSSGPAGEQYF.